A single sample is the source of the 13 T cell receptor beta chains below, sequenced in a study of a mutant IDH1 vaccine in newly diagnosed glioma. Their antigen targets remain unknown. Time point in this sample: week 35, safety follow-up. The content of each vaccine dose was 300 ug of mutant IDH1 20-mer peptide, and topical imiquimod accompanied it. TCRdb keeps only in-frame clones here, not all; method: immunoSEQ multiplex PCR. Altogether tens of thousands of clones are present, about 76% being singletons, with the ten largest covering 6% to 9.5%. This specimen consisted of PBMCs, obtained from a glioma patient whose treatment included an IDH1 peptide vaccine. Receptors originate from a middle-aged man with glioma.

V is TRBV19 and J is TRBJ2-3, with D perhaps TRBD2 (5 bases). The CDR3 extends over 14 amino acids. V was clipped by 5 bases and J by 1 base, with 10 bases between them. The V gene's germline CDR1 is LNHDA and CDR2 SQIVND (reference sequence). CDR3 region: CASSRRGGTDTQYF. Here the CDR3 DNA reads TGTGCCAGTAGTCGTCGGGGAGGCACAGATACGCAGTATTTT.

This clone is large (0.1 to 1%) in the sample. The rearrangement joins TRBV6-4 to TRBJ2-3; 11 bases match TRBD1. Unmatched junction bases numbered 0, after V lost 3 bases and J lost 4 bases. Germline values: CDR1 MRHNA, CDR2 SNTAGT. The CDR3 sequence is 14 residues long. CDR3 sequence reads: CASSEGQGADTQYF. CDR3 nucleotide sequence: TGTGCCAGCAGTGAGGGACAGGGGGCAGATACGCAGTATTTT.

In its sample, this clone was seen once. V and J are TRBV2 and TRBJ1-1; no firm D call. The CDR3 is made up of 15 amino acids. The germline gives CDR1 SNHLY, CDR2 FYNNEI. V was clipped by 1 base and J by 0 bases, with 9 bases between them. The CDR3 region has the DNA TGTGCCAGCAGTGAAGAGGGTGCCATGAACACTGAAGCTTTCTTT. Its translation is CASSEEGAMNTEAFF.

The gene calls are TRBV5-6 and TRBJ2-5; D remains unclear. CDR1 SGHDT and CDR2 YYEEEE come from the germline V gene. This CDR3 has 12 residues. The V gene lost 7 bases and the J gene lost 7 bases, with 14 bases spanning the gap. CDR3 nucleotides: TGTGCCAGCGGCCGAGGAGAAGGGACCCAGTACTTC. Amino acids: CASGRGEGTQYF.

The rearrangement links TRBV29-1 to TRBJ2-3; 9 nucleotides match TRBD1. The J segment lost 1 base and the V segment lost 7 bases, leaving 3 bases of the junction unmatched. This CDR3 region has 13 residues. The V gene's germline CDR1 is SQVTM and CDR2 ANQGSEA. In DNA, the CDR3 is TGCAGCGGTGGGGACAGGGGCACAGATACGCAGTATTTT. This codes for CSGGDRGTDTQYF.

The chain couples TRBV28 to TRBJ2-4, with D perhaps matching TRBD1 (6 bases). Germline CDR1 MDHEN, CDR2 SYDVKM. The CDR3 spans 13 residues. V shed 6 bases and J shed 7 bases, with 13 bases lying between them. In nucleotides, the CDR3 is TGTGCCAGCAGAGAGGGGGTGTTGAACATTCAGTACTTC. Translated: CASREGVLNIQYF. Full variable domain (remainder filled in from reference TRBV28 and TRBJ2-4): DVKVTQSSRYLVKRTGEKVFLECVQDMDHENMFWYRQDPGLGLRLIYFSYDVKMKEKGDIPEGYSVSREKKERFSLILESASTNQTSMYLCASREGVLNIQYFGAGTRLSVL.

This clone has only a few counts. The V gene is TRBV28, the J gene TRBJ1-1; D call uncertain. Trimming removed 6 bases from V and 11 bases from J, with 13 bases in between. CDR1 is MDHEN and CDR2 is SYDVKM in the germline V gene. The CDR3 sequence is 11 residues long. The CDR3 DNA sequence: TGTGCCAGCAGCCCCCTTGGGGAGGCTTTCTTT. Translation gives CASSPLGEAFF.

CDR3 bases: TGTGCCAGCAGCTCCGGACTTAAGGGTCAGCCCCAGCATTTT. This encodes CASSSGLKGQPQHF. The J gene is TRBJ1-5, the V gene TRBV7-8; D call uncertain. Per germline, CDR1 SGHVS and CDR2 FQNEAQ. The CDR3 is 14 amino acids. Trimming removed 4 bases from V and 6 bases from J, with 13 bases in between. The full variable domain, in which reference TRBV7-8 and TRBJ1-5 provide the parts outside the CDR3, is GAGVSQSPRYKVAKRGQDVALRCDPISGHVSLFWYQQALGQGPEFLTYFQNEAQLDKSGLPSDRFFAERPEGSVSTLKIQRTQQEDSAVYLCASSSGLKGQPQHFGDGTRLSIL.

The V and J genes are TRBV2 and TRBJ2-2, with 9 bases lining up with TRBD1. V was pared by 1 base and J by 2 bases, with 2 bases of the junction left unmatched. Germline V lookup: CDR1 SNHLY, CDR2 FYNNEI. This CDR3 region has 16 residues. This CDR3 is CASSEVTGGNTGELFF. The CDR3 bases are TGTGCCAGCAGTGAAGTGACAGGGGGTAACACCGGGGAGCTGTTTTTT.

The V and J genes are TRBV5-1 and TRBJ2-5; the D call may be TRBD1 or TRBD2 (5 bases each). V gave up 7 bases and J gave up 5 bases, with 12 bases separating them. The CDR3 spans 12 residues. Germline values: CDR1 SGHRS, CDR2 YFSETQ. CDR3 protein: CASVGDGETQYF. The CDR3 region has the DNA TGCGCCAGCGTCGGGGACGGGGAGACCCAGTACTTC.

The chain combines TRBV19 with TRBJ1-2; D is possibly TRBD1 (6 bases). The V gene lost 7 bases and the J gene lost 4 bases, with 13 bases spanning the gap. In germline, CDR1 is LNHDA, CDR2 SQIVND (reference sequence). The CDR3 runs to 13 residues. The CDR3 reads CASTPDSAYGYTF. CDR3 bases: TGTGCCAGTACTCCGGACAGTGCCTATGGCTACACCTTC.

The V gene is TRBV5-1, the J gene TRBJ2-6; D is undetermined. Trimming removed 4 bases at V and 4 bases at J, with 15 bases between. Germline assignment: CDR1 SGHRS and CDR2 YFSETQ. The CDR3 runs 16 residues. The CDR3 here is CASSPIAQLGANVLTF. CDR3 nucleotides: TGCGCCAGCAGCCCAATAGCCCAGCTGGGGGCCAACGTCCTGACTTTC.

This chain joins TRBV27 and TRBJ2-7; 9 positions agree with TRBD1. This CDR3 has 15 residues. Germline V gives CDR1 MNHEY, CDR2 SMNVEV (reference sequence). V shed 3 bases and J 2 bases; nucleotides not matched to a gene: 5. For the CDR3, the DNA is TGTGCCAGCAGTTTGGAGGACAGGGGCCCCTACGAGCAGTACTTC. Translated, it gives CASSLEDRGPYEQYF.